This TCR beta chain was sequenced during a study of cytomegalovirus exposure and HLA in healthy donors. About the study: An earlier analysis identified 117 million unique TCR beta sequences in 150 million to 200 million T cells. The study placed 80% to 85% of its approximately 400 genotyped donors in the Caucasian-associated ancestry cluster. Regarding the study as a whole: Sequences of the TCR beta chain were said to predict the HLA-A and HLA-B alleles of most subjects accurately.

Per germline, CDR1 SGHRS and CDR2 YFSETQ. The V and J ends lost 0 bases and 0 bases respectively, with 7 bases between them. This CDR3 comprises 14 residues. Researchers ran the PCR with 60 Vbeta and 13 Jbeta primers. Profiled with immunoSEQ multiplex PCR; TCRdb holds only in-frame clones, not every one. The sample holds roughly 78,000 clones, around 58% seen once. This clone showed up just a few times. Its matching antigen is unknown. The source material was PBMCs. The rearrangement uses TRBV5-1 and TRBJ2-7, with D tentatively TRBD1 (5 bases). The TCR originated in a man in his thirties or forties in good health and CMV-seropositive. CDR3 sequence reads: CASSLEQASYEQYF. CDR3 DNA: TGCGCCAGCAGCTTGGAACAGGCCTCCTACGAGCAGTACTTC.